This TCR beta chain is drawn from a study of cytomegalovirus exposure and HLA in healthy donors. Generated by immunoSEQ multiplex PCR, the TCRdb table keeps only in-frame clones and is missing some. The data hold fewer than 150,000 clones, with around 88% observed a single time. Trimming left V 6 bases short and J 4 bases short, with 10 bases between. The CDR3 sequence is 13 residues long. Germline-derived CDR1 and CDR2 are SNHLY and FYNNEI. The donors were in the roughly 130-subject validation cohort, distinct from the 666-subject first cohort. This chain connects TRBV2 to TRBJ1-5; tentatively, D is TRBD1 (5 bases). The source material was PBMCs. The source is a man younger than 35 in good health and CMV-seronegative. The CDR3 sequence: CASRKTANQPQHF. The DNA of the CDR3 is TGTGCCAGCAGAAAGACAGCAAATCAGCCCCAGCATTTT.